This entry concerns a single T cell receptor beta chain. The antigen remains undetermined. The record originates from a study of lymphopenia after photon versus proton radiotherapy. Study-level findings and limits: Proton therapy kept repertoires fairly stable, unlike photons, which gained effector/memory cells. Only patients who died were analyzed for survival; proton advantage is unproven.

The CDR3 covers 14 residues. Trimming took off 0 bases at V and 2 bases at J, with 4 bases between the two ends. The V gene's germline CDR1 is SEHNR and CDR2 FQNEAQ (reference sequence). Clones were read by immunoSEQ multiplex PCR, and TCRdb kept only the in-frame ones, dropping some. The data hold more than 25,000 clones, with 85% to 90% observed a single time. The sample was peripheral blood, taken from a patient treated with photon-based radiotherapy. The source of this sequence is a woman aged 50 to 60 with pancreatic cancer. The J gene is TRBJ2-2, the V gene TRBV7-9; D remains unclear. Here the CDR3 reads CASSLADNTGELFF. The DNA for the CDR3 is TGTGCCAGCAGCTTAGCAGACAACACCGGGGAGCTGTTTTTT.